Presented here are 23 T cell receptor beta chains from one specimen sequenced in a study of T-cell memory formation after mild COVID-19. TCRdb analysed the 5' RACE reads with MiXCR anew, one entry per CDR3 protein. The sample has about 250,000 distinct CDR3 sequences; approximately 15% are singletons. Specimen: PBMCs or a T cell subset sorted from them (not recorded which). Every receptor here comes from an adult woman who had mild COVID-19 (a few samples of this study predate the infection). Cell type and time point are not known.

For the CDR3, the DNA is TGCGCCAGCAGCTTTCCGGGGGCCAGCTGGAACACTGAAGCTTTCTTT. It is translated as CASSFPGASWNTEAFF. V usage is TRBV5-1 and J usage is TRBJ1-1; tentative D call: TRBD1 (6 bases). Germline lookup yields CDR1 SGHRS and CDR2 YFSETQ. This CDR3 is 16 amino acids long. V lost 2 bases and J 1 base, leaving 15 bases between the germline ends.

This clonotype occurred a few times. The V and J genes are TRBV10-3 and TRBJ1-1; the D is unclear. Trimming stripped 10 bases from V and 3 bases from J, with 15 bases between. This CDR3 has 13 residues. Per the germline V gene, CDR1 is ENHRY and CDR2 is SYGVKD. CDR3 nucleotides: TGTGCCACCGGTAGCTGGGTTGACACTGAAGCTTTCTTT. As protein: CATGSWVDTEAFF.

This clonotype was counted only a few times. V usage is TRBV20-1 and J usage is TRBJ1-2, with 9 positions matching TRBD1. Per the germline V gene, CDR1 is DFQATT and CDR2 is SNEGSKA (reference sequence). The CDR3 covers 13 residues. The junction had 6 bases not matched to a gene; V was cut back by 5 bases and J by 5 bases. CDR3 in amino acids: CSAAPGQGYGYTF. The CDR3, as DNA: TGCAGTGCTGCTCCGGGACAGGGTTATGGCTACACCTTC.

This chain joins TRBV29-1 and TRBJ1-1, with D possibly TRBD1 on 5 matching bases. Germline V CDR1 and CDR2: SQVTM, ANQGSEA. The CDR3 is made up of 13 amino acids. V was trimmed by 0 bases and J by 1 base, leaving 6 bases between them. CDR3 loop: CSVEEGTNTEAFF. The CDR3 DNA follows: TGCAGCGTTGAAGAAGGGACGAACACTGAAGCTTTCTTT.

This CDR3 reads CAWSVRASGGPNIQYF. For the CDR3, the DNA is TGTGCCTGGAGTGTCAGGGCTAGCGGGGGGCCAAACATTCAGTACTTC. The chain links TRBV30 to TRBJ2-4; 11 bases match TRBD2. V lost 0 bases to trimming and J lost 6 bases; unmatched junction nucleotides: 7. This CDR3 has 16 amino acids. Germline V gene lookup returns CDR1 GTSNPN and CDR2 SVGIG (reference sequence). The full variable domain, completed using reference TRBV30 and TRBJ2-4, is SQTIHQWPATLVQPVGSPLSLECTVEGTSNPNLYWYRQAAGRGLQLLFYSVGIGQISSEVPQNLSASRPQDRQFILSSKKLLLSDSGFYLCAWSVRASGGPNIQYFGAGTRLSVL.

To note about this clonotype: This may be a read error, as it is one base from a much larger clone. The rearrangement links TRBV5-1 to TRBJ2-1; 8 bases agree with TRBD2. CDR1 and CDR2 from the germline V gene are SGHRS and YFSETQ. CDR3 size: 18 residues. The trim removed 3 bases at V and 4 bases at J, leaving 15 bases unmatched. CDR3: CASSSGTRGSGRYNEQFF. The CDR3 DNA follows: TGCGCCAGCAGCTCCGGGACTAGAGGGAGTGGTCGGTACAATGAGCAGTTCTTC.

The chain joins TRBV9 to TRBJ1-2; a possible D gene is TRBD1 (5 bases). Trimming pared 2 bases from V and 3 bases from J, leaving 11 bases between. Germline V lookup: CDR1 SGDLS, CDR2 YYNGEE. This CDR3 is built from 14 residues. Here the CDR3 DNA reads TGTGCCAGCAGCGTGCTAGGGACGGACTATGGCTACACCTTC. It codes for CASSVLGTDYGYTF. The full variable domain, rest sourced from reference TRBV9 and TRBJ1-2, is DSGVTQTPKHLITATGQRVTLRCSPRSGDLSVYWYQQSLDQGLQFLIQYYNGEERAKGNILERFSAQQFPDLHSELNLSSLELGDSALYFCASSVLGTDYGYTFGSGTRLTVV.

The V call is TRBV7-8, the J call TRBJ1-4; D unresolved. CDR1 is SGHVS and CDR2 is FQNEAQ in the germline V gene. V was clipped by 3 bases and J by 8 bases, with 10 bases between them. CDR3 length: 13 residues. CDR3 DNA sequence: TGTGCCAGCAGCTTCTCCCCCGGAGAAAAACTGTTTTTT. It codes for CASSFSPGEKLFF. The full variable domain, completed using reference TRBV7-8 and TRBJ1-4, is GAGVSQSPRYKVAKRGQDVALRCDPISGHVSLFWYQQALGQGPEFLTYFQNEAQLDKSGLPSDRFFAERPEGSVSTLKIQRTQQEDSAVYLCASSFSPGEKLFFGSGTQLSVL.

This clonotype is labeled as medium-sized (0.01 to 0.1%). A read error may account for a junction end that differs from germline. This sequence joins TRBV5-1 and TRBJ2-7; TRBD2 agrees at 7 bases. From germline, CDR1 is SGHRS and CDR2 YFSETQ. This CDR3 is built from 14 residues. This CDR3 is CASSLGGSSYEQYF. The CDR3, as DNA: TGTGCCAGCAGCTTAGGCGGGAGCTCCTACGAGCAGTACTTC.

The chain couples TRBV9 to TRBJ2-5; TRBD1 is a possible D gene (5 bases). The CDR3 has 15 residues. The germline CDR1 and CDR2 sequences are SGDLS and YYNGEE. The V end was cut by 2 bases, the J end by 1 base, with 12 bases between. CDR3 bases: TGTGCCAGCAGCGTTTCCGGACATATCCAAGAGACCCAGTACTTC. Translation: CASSVSGHIQETQYF.

This sequence joins TRBV5-6 and TRBJ2-7; no firm D call. Germline lookup yields CDR1 SGHDT and CDR2 YYEEEE. Trimming took 4 bases from V and 1 from J, leaving 9 bases between them. CDR3 length equals 13 residues. The CDR3 region has the DNA TGTGCCAGCAGCCCCCGTGGTTCCTACGAGCAGTACTTC. Translated: CASSPRGSYEQYF.

The chain recombines TRBV6-5 with TRBJ2-1, with a possible D match to TRBD2 (6 bases). There are 15 residues in the CDR3. V was cut by 4 bases and J by 7 bases, with 17 bases left in between. Germline V lookup: CDR1 MNHEY, CDR2 SVGAGI. The chain's CDR3 is CASSSPGGNRNEQFF. DNA of the CDR3: TGTGCCAGCAGTTCCCCCGGAGGGAATAGGAATGAGCAGTTCTTC.

This clonotype was seen more than once but under ten times. This chain uses TRBV4-1 with TRBJ2-1; 11 bases fit TRBD1. This CDR3 contains 16 residues. Germline CDR1 reads MGHRA; CDR2 reads YSYEKL. The junction had 7 bases not matched to a gene; V was cut back by 4 bases and J by 5 bases. The DNA for the CDR3 is TGCGCCAGCAGCCTTGACCGGGACAGGGGGAACAATGAGCAGTTCTTC. It translates to CASSLDRDRGNNEQFF.

The chain combines TRBV4-1 with TRBJ2-2; the D is unclear. Germline V lookup: CDR1 MGHRA, CDR2 YSYEKL. This CDR3 has 17 amino acids. The V gene lost 2 bases and the J gene lost 4 bases, with 17 bases spanning the gap. CDR3 DNA sequence: TGCGCCAGCAGCCAACACCCAATAAGGGTCGTCACCGGGGAGCTGTTTTTT. Its protein is CASSQHPIRVVTGELFF.

This clonotype was observed a handful of times. V and J are TRBV5-1 and TRBJ1-3; D possibly corresponds to TRBD1 (5 bases). This CDR3 contains 16 residues. Per germline, CDR1 SGHRS and CDR2 YFSETQ. Trimming took 4 bases from V and 1 from J, leaving 15 bases between them. In nucleotides, the CDR3 is TGCGCCAGCAGCCCCGGGGGGGGAATATCTGGAAACACCATATATTTT. It specifies CASSPGGGISGNTIYF.

About this clonotype itself: One end of the junction is discordant with germline, which a read error may explain. The chain is built from TRBV7-9 and TRBJ1-4, with 9 bases fitting TRBD1. CDR3 length: 18 residues. Germline V lookup: CDR1 SEHNR, CDR2 FQNEAQ (reference sequence). In DNA, the CDR3 is TGTGCGAGCAGGGGGACAGGGCCCAACGGGGCCTATAATGAAAAACTGTTTTTT. It translates to CASRGTGPNGAYNEKLFF. The full variable domain, in which reference TRBV7-9 and TRBJ1-4 provide the parts outside the CDR3, is DTGVSQNPRHKITKRGQNVTFRCDPISEHNRLYWYRQTLGQGPEFLTYFQNEAQLEKSRLLSDRFSAERPKGSFSTLEIQRTEQGDSAMYLCASRGTGPNGAYNEKLFFGSGTQLSVL.

This clonotype has only a few counts. This sequence joins TRBV24-1 and TRBJ2-1; no definite D call. V was trimmed by 2 bases and J by 0 bases, leaving 7 bases between them. The CDR3 totals 15 residues. Per germline, CDR1 KGHDR and CDR2 SFDVKD. CDR3: CATSDSGFSYNEQFF. The DNA of the CDR3 is TGTGCCACCAGTGATTCCGGGTTCTCCTACAATGAGCAGTTCTTC.

This clonotype was observed a few times. A junction boundary mismatches the germline segment, possibly from a read error. V gene TRBV12-3 or TRBV12-4 combines with J gene TRBJ2-7; D might be TRBD1 (5 bases). CDR3 length: 12 residues. CDR3 in DNA: TGTGCCAGCAGTTTCTCAGGTTTGGGGCCACGATTC. This sequence encodes CASSFSGLGPRF.

The rearrangement uses TRBV27 and TRBJ2-7; a weak D match, TRBD1 (6 bases). From germline, CDR1 is MNHEY and CDR2 SMNVEV (reference sequence). V gave up 2 bases and J gave up 0 bases, with 11 bases separating them. The CDR3 is 15 residues long. Here the CDR3 reads CASSLQAGVSYEQYF. CDR3 nucleotides: TGTGCCAGCAGTTTACAGGCAGGGGTCTCCTACGAGCAGTACTTC.

The chain is built from TRBV12-3 or TRBV12-4 and TRBJ2-3; D not resolved. Trimming stripped 4 bases from V and 2 bases from J, with 10 bases between. The CDR3 loop spans 14 amino acids. CDR3 nucleotides: TGTGCCAGCAGTTACAACGTTCACACAGATACGCAGTATTTT. Its translation is CASSYNVHTDTQYF.

This clonotype was observed at least ten times. The gene calls are TRBV12-3 or TRBV12-4 and TRBJ2-5, with 7 bases fitting TRBD2. V lost 3 bases to trimming and J lost 3 bases; unmatched junction nucleotides: 4. The CDR3 spans 14 residues. The CDR3 reads CASSFRAGEETQYF. For the CDR3, the DNA is TGTGCCAGCAGTTTCCGGGCGGGAGAAGAGACCCAGTACTTC.

This clonotype has a handful of counts. The chain couples TRBV5-1 to TRBJ2-2; 7 bases map to TRBD2. Germline CDR1 SGHRS, CDR2 YFSETQ. The V gene end was trimmed by 0 bases and the J gene end by 3 bases; junction bases not matched to a gene: 2. The length of the CDR3 is 15 residues. CDR3 region: CASSLALAYTGELFF. DNA for the CDR3: TGCGCCAGCAGCTTGGCACTAGCGTACACCGGGGAGCTGTTTTTT.

The chain couples TRBV24-1 to TRBJ2-3; 8 positions agree with TRBD2. This CDR3 comprises 16 residues. Germline V lookup: CDR1 KGHDR, CDR2 SFDVKD. J lost 7 bases, V lost 0 bases, and 8 bases had no gene match. CDR3 DNA: TGTGCCACCAGTGATTTGACTAGCGGAGGAGGGCATACGCAGTATTTT. As protein: CATSDLTSGGGHTQYF.